The 24 T cell receptor beta chains below were found in one sample sequenced in a study of T-cell reconstitution after alpha-beta-depleted transplantation in children. Unique molecular identifiers were incorporated when the TCRbeta library was constructed. TCRdb re-derived calls from the PCR reads in MiXCR, one entry per CDR3 protein. In the table there are a few hundred thousand distinct CDR3 sequences, 9.5% to 15% of which are singletons. The input for sequencing was PBMCs from the stem cell graft donor, taken from the stem cell graft. The source of these receptors is a human donor who donated a stem cell graft to a child with combined immunodeficiency.

This clonotype occurred a few times. J is TRBJ2-3 and V is TRBV6-2 or TRBV6-3, with 7 bases that match TRBD2. The CDR3 has 16 residues. From germline, CDR1 is MNHEY and CDR2 SVGEGT. V shed 6 bases and J 4 bases; nucleotides not matched to a gene: 13. CDR3 nucleotides: TGTGCCAGCAGCCCTACTAGCGCGAGAGTCGCAGATACGCAGTATTTT. It codes for CASSPTSARVADTQYF.

This clonotype was observed a handful of times. The V gene is TRBV12-3 or TRBV12-4, the J gene TRBJ1-2; perhaps TRBD1 as D (6 bases). V lost 6 bases to trimming and J lost 5 bases, with 10 bases between them. The CDR3 has 12 residues. The CDR3 DNA reads TGTGCCAGCAGAAAACAGGGTTATGGCTACACCTTC. It translates to CASRKQGYGYTF.

Only a few counts were recorded for this clonotype. The V and J genes are TRBV2 and TRBJ1-6; 7 bases align to TRBD1. CDR1 and CDR2 (germline): SNHLY, FYNNEI. The junction had 4 bases not matched to a gene; V was cut back by 11 bases and J by 6 bases. The CDR3 has 12 amino acids. This CDR3 is CASGTVNSPLHF. The CDR3 nucleotides read TGTGCCTCCGGGACAGTTAATTCACCCCTCCACTTT.

The chain uses TRBV10-3 and TRBJ2-1; 7 nucleotides line up with TRBD2. The germline CDR1 and CDR2 sequences are ENHRY and SYGVKD. The CDR3 spans 15 residues. V was clipped by 4 bases and J by 4 bases; unmatched bases: 7. This CDR3 reads CAISVKSGKYNEQFF. DNA of the CDR3: TGTGCCATCAGTGTTAAGAGCGGGAAATACAATGAGCAGTTCTTC.

In its sample, this clonotype was seen a few times. The rearrangement links TRBV11-1 to TRBJ1-4; 7 bases fit TRBD1. Germline V CDR1 and CDR2: SGHAT, FQDESV (reference sequence). The CDR3 loop spans 18 amino acids. The ends lost 3 bases at V and 3 bases at J; junction bases unmatched: 13. The CDR3 is CASSFSSRDSLANEKLFF. The DNA for the CDR3 is TGTGCCAGCAGCTTCAGTTCCCGGGACAGCCTAGCTAATGAAAAACTGTTTTTT.

This chain joins TRBV25-1 and TRBJ2-5; 8 nucleotides align to TRBD1. CDR3 size: 14 residues. Germline V gene lookup returns CDR1 MGHDK and CDR2 SYGVNS. V gave up 4 bases and J gave up 4 bases; unmatched junction bases: 5. The CDR3 protein is CASSGIQGAETQYF. The CDR3 DNA reads as TGTGCCAGCAGTGGTATCCAGGGGGCAGAGACCCAGTACTTC.

This clonotype occurred a few times. The J gene is TRBJ2-7, the V gene TRBV20-1; possible D gene TRBD1, 6 bases. From germline, CDR1 is DFQATT and CDR2 SNEGSKA (reference sequence). V lost 6 bases, J lost 4 bases, and 16 bases lay in between. The CDR3 is made up of 13 amino acids. CDR3 region: CSAAQGRGYEQYF. CDR3 coding DNA: TGCAGTGCCGCACAGGGAAGGGGATACGAGCAGTACTTC.

V and J are TRBV27 and TRBJ1-1; D is perhaps TRBD1 (5 bases). V lost 7 bases to trimming and J lost 1 base, with 13 bases between them. Germline-derived CDR1 and CDR2 are MNHEY and SMNVEV (reference sequence). CDR3 length equals 14 residues. CDR3 nucleotides: TGTGCCAGCAACCCGAGAGGGACGAACACTGAAGCTTTCTTT. This encodes CASNPRGTNTEAFF.

At least ten counts were recorded for this clonotype. For the CDR3, the DNA is TGTGCCAGCAGTTCCTCAACCGGGACTAGCGGGAGCAATGAGCAGTTCTTC. Its protein is CASSSSTGTSGSNEQFF. The V and J genes are TRBV6-2 or TRBV6-3 and TRBJ2-1, with 14 bases matching TRBD2. The trim removed 4 bases at V and 6 bases at J, leaving 8 bases unmatched. Germline V CDR1 and CDR2: MNHEY, SVGEGT. This CDR3 has 17 residues.

This clonotype showed up just once. The chain has TRBV12-3 or TRBV12-4 and TRBJ1-5; D perhaps matches TRBD1 (5 bases). The V gene lost 4 bases and the J gene lost 4 bases, with 17 bases spanning the gap. This CDR3 comprises 16 residues. The CDR3: CASSSSGRAANQPQHF. DNA for the CDR3: TGTGCCAGCAGTTCCTCGGGACGGGCAGCAAATCAGCCCCAGCATTTT.

This clonotype has just a few counts. The rearrangement uses TRBV2 and TRBJ2-5, with D possibly called TRBD1 or TRBD2 (5 bases each). The CDR3 has 13 amino acids. The V gene's germline CDR1 is SNHLY and CDR2 FYNNEI. V was clipped by 5 bases and J by 5 bases, with 12 bases between them. CDR3 nucleotide sequence: TGTGCCAGCAGTCCGGGGCCAGCGGAGACCCAGTACTTC. Translated, it gives CASSPGPAETQYF.

The V gene is TRBV15, the J gene TRBJ2-7; 9 bases fit TRBD1. Germline V gene data show CDR1 as LNHNV and CDR2 as YYDKDF (reference sequence). V gave up 0 bases and J gave up 6 bases; unmatched junction bases: 6. This CDR3 is built from 15 residues. The CDR3 sequence: CATSREDRGRSEQYF. The CDR3 nucleotides are TGTGCCACCAGCAGAGAGGACAGGGGTCGTTCCGAGCAGTACTTC.

This clonotype was detected a few times. The V and J genes are TRBV7-9 and TRBJ2-7; 9 nucleotides match TRBD1. Germline CDR1 and CDR2: SEHNR and FQNEAQ (reference sequence). Trimming at V came to 5 bases and at J to 7 bases, leaving 9 bases not matched to a gene. The CDR3 has 14 residues. Here the CDR3 DNA reads TGTGCCAGCAGCCCCGGGACAGGGCTTCGAGAGCAGTACTTC. This translates into CASSPGTGLREQYF.

In this sample, this clonotype turned up many times. The V gene is TRBV4-3, the J gene TRBJ2-7; D not certain. V lost 0 bases and J lost 6, with 9 bases in between. Germline V CDR1 and CDR2: LGHNA, YSLEER. This CDR3 is built from 13 residues. Here the CDR3 DNA reads TGCGCCAGCAGCCAAGATCTTCTTTCCGAGCAGTACTTC. Translated, it gives CASSQDLLSEQYF.

This chain connects TRBV18 to TRBJ2-1; D might be TRBD1 (5 bases). The CDR3 sequence is 15 residues long. In germline, CDR1 is KGHSH, CDR2 LQKENI. Between the trimmed V and J ends, which lost 4 bases and 0 bases, there was a span of 10 bases. The CDR3 nucleotides are TGTGCCAGCTCACTGCTCAGGGTCTCCTACAATGAGCAGTTCTTC. Amino acid sequence: CASSLLRVSYNEQFF.

This clonotype was counted between two and nine times. The rearrangement uses TRBV12-3 or TRBV12-4 and TRBJ2-7, with TRBD1 matching over 8 bases. This CDR3 is built from 14 residues. V lost 5 bases, J lost 7 bases, and 10 bases stayed unmatched. CDR3 sequence: CASSRTGPSWEQYF. The CDR3 nucleotides read TGTGCCAGCAGTCGGACAGGGCCTTCGTGGGAGCAGTACTTC.

This clonotype was seen repeatedly, ten times or more. The chain combines TRBV20-1 with TRBJ2-7; 9 bases are shared with TRBD2. The germline V gene has CDR1 DFQATT and CDR2 SNEGSKA (reference sequence). This CDR3 spans 16 amino acids. V lost 0 bases and J lost 0; bases outside the gene matches: 6. The CDR3 is CSARDILAGTSYEQYF. The CDR3 DNA reads as TGCAGTGCTAGAGATATCCTAGCGGGGACCTCCTACGAGCAGTACTTC.

This clonotype showed up just a few times. This rearrangement joins TRBV11-2 to TRBJ2-7; D call uncertain. V lost 0 bases and J 2 bases, leaving 14 bases between the germline ends. Germline V gene sequence: CDR1 SGHAT, CDR2 FQNNGV. CDR3 length equals 16 residues. The CDR3, as DNA: TGTGCCAGCAGCTTAGATCCCGACTTCGTCCCCTACGAGCAGTACTTC. As protein: CASSLDPDFVPYEQYF.

J is TRBJ1-1 and V is TRBV19; D is unresolved. In germline, CDR1 is LNHDA, CDR2 SQIVND (reference sequence). Between the trimmed V and J ends, which lost 7 bases and 5 bases, there was a span of 20 bases. The CDR3 covers 15 residues. This chain's CDR3 is CASKMEVGGRTEAFF. CDR3 nucleotide sequence: TGTGCCAGTAAAATGGAGGTGGGCGGGAGGACTGAAGCTTTCTTT.

This clonotype was detected only a few times. The chain links TRBV29-1 to TRBJ1-2; D is possibly TRBD1 (6 bases). The CDR3 contains 13 residues. V lost 4 bases and J 4 bases, leaving 13 bases between the germline ends. Germline assignment: CDR1 SQVTM and CDR2 ANQGSEA. This chain's CDR3 is CSVGQAQFYGYTF. DNA for the CDR3: TGCAGCGTTGGACAGGCGCAATTCTATGGCTACACCTTC.

This clonotype was detected many times. The chain has TRBV4-2 and TRBJ2-1; D tentatively reads TRBD1 or TRBD2 (5 bases each). The CDR3 runs to 16 residues. The V gene lost 2 bases and the J gene lost 6 bases, with 17 bases spanning the gap. The V gene's germline CDR1 is LGHNA and CDR2 YNFKEQ. The CDR3 bases are TGTGCCAGCAGCCAAAGTGACAGAGGGTTTGTCAATGAGCAGTTCTTC. This sequence encodes CASSQSDRGFVNEQFF.

This clonotype was seen a few times. The chain has TRBV29-1 and TRBJ2-2; D is perhaps TRBD1 (6 bases). Germline V gene lookup returns CDR1 SQVTM and CDR2 ANQGSEA. Trimming cost V 8 bases and J 1 base, with 17 bases left between them. The CDR3 is 15 residues long. Here the CDR3 DNA reads TGCAGCTGCGAGGTAGAGGACAGGAACACCGGGGAGCTGTTTTTT. This encodes CSCEVEDRNTGELFF.

The J gene is TRBJ2-3, the V gene TRBV4-3; D might be TRBD1 (8 bases). V lost 1 base and J lost 4, with 12 bases in between. The CDR3 is 15 amino acids. CDR1 is LGHNA and CDR2 is YSLEER in the germline V gene. CDR3 nucleotides: TGCGCCAGCAGCCAAGGACAGGGGAGGGCAGATACGCAGTATTTT. It yields the protein CASSQGQGRADTQYF.

The sample holds many counts of this clonotype. The genes are TRBV20-1 and TRBJ2-7; TRBD1 aligns across 9 bases. V lost 5 bases, J lost 4 bases, and 9 bases stayed unmatched. The CDR3 is 14 amino acids. Germline assignment: CDR1 DFQATT and CDR2 SNEGSKA (reference sequence). CDR3 nucleotides: TGCAGTGCTCGGGACAGGGTCAGAAGATACGAGCAGTACTTC. It codes for CSARDRVRRYEQYF.